These T cell receptor beta chains were read from a single sample in a study of regulatory T cells in long-lasting Graves disease. From the multiplex PCR reads, TCRdb called clonotypes with MiXCR, one entry per CDR3 protein. The table records about 290,000 distinct CDR3 sequences, more than 20% of them present only once. Here the sequenced sample was peripheral blood mononuclear cells (PBMCs), taken when the disease was refractory, from a patient treated with antithyroid drugs. Receptor source: a female donor with Graves disease. Each CDR3 is given with its conserved first and last residue. D genes are given only for firm matches. Clone size, where shown, is once, few, many, or a class for clones that have expanded.

TGTGCCAGCAGATGGACTAGCGGGGGAGAGCAGTTCTTC	CASRWTSGGEQFF	TRBJ2-1	TRBV28	-	TRBD2
TGTGCCAGCAGCCACTATGGGGGAGGGCGATCGGATATATCCTACGAGCAGTACTTC	CASSHYGGGRSDISYEQYF	TRBJ2-7	TRBV7-2	many	TRBD2
TGTGCCAGCAGTTCCGACGGATCTAATAGCAATCAGCCCCAGCATTTT	CASSSDGSNSNQPQHF	TRBJ1-5	TRBV28	many	-
TGTGCCAGCAGTTTATTTAGGCATTTGGAAGCTTTCTTT	CASSLFRHLEAFF	TRBJ1-1	TRBV28	many	-
TGTGCCAGCAGTTTCGGGGTATTAGCCAAAAACATTCAGTACTTC	CASSFGVLAKNIQYF	TRBJ2-4	TRBV12-3/TRBV12-4	few	-
TGTGCCAGCAGAGCTGACAGGTACACCGGGGAGCTGTTTTTT	CASRADRYTGELFF	TRBJ2-2	TRBV28	many	-
TGTGCCAGCAGCTTAAGTCCGGGGCTATATCAGCCCCAGCATTTT	CASSLSPGLYQPQHF	TRBJ1-5	TRBV7-8	few	-
TGTGCCAGAACGACAGGTTTTACCTACGAGCAGTACTTC	CARTTGFTYEQYF	TRBJ2-7	TRBV28	many	-
TGTGCCAGCAGGGAACTAGCGAGCTCCTACGAGCAGTACTTC	CASRELASSYEQYF	TRBJ2-7	TRBV6-1	many	TRBD2
TGTGCCAGTAGTATAGAGTCCGGGAGGGGGGACAATGAGCAGTTCTTC	CASSIESGRGDNEQFF	TRBJ2-1	TRBV19	few	TRBD2
TGTGCCACCAGTGAATACACCCAAGAGACCCAGTACTTC	CATSEYTQETQYF	TRBJ2-5	TRBV24-1	-	-
TGTGCCAGCAGTTCCCAAAGACAGCGGGTACACGAGCAGTACTTC	CASSSQRQRVHEQYF	TRBJ2-7	TRBV6-5	many	-
TGTGCCAGCAGTTTAATCGGACGCTTCCAAGAGACCCAGTACTTC	CASSLIGRFQETQYF	TRBJ2-5	TRBV27	many	-
TGTGCCAGCAGACCCCCCTCCGACAGTACCGGGGAGCTGTTTTTT	CASRPPSDSTGELFF	TRBJ2-2	TRBV6-1	few	-
TGTGCCAGCAGCGGGAGGGGGGTACAAGAGACCCAGTACTTC	CASSGRGVQETQYF	TRBJ2-5	TRBV3-1	few	-
TGTGCCAGCAGTGACTCGAAACTCCGGCAGGGTATTAGGAGTAGGGAGACCCAGTACTTC	CASSDSKLRQGIRSRETQYF	TRBJ2-5	TRBV6-4	many	-
TGTGCCAGCAGTTTCTCACTCATCCAGGGGGCTAAGACTGAAGCTTTCTTT	CASSFSLIQGAKTEAFF	TRBJ1-1	TRBV27	few	TRBD1
TGTGCCAGCATGTCCCGGGACAAGACTATACCTCAAGAGACCCAGTACTTC	CASMSRDKTIPQETQYF	TRBJ2-5	TRBV28	many	-
TGTGCCAGCACCTCGTCGGAGACCCAGTACTTC	CASTSSETQYF	TRBJ2-5	TRBV7-9	many	-
TGTGCCAGCAGTTTATCGGGAAATCCACCCCTCCACTTT	CASSLSGNPPLHF	TRBJ1-6	TRBV27	many	-
TGTGCCAGCGGAAGGACAGGCTTCAACGAGCAGTACTTC	CASGRTGFNEQYF	TRBJ2-7	TRBV27	once	TRBD1
TGTGCCAGCAGTTACGCGACACGTGCTACAGGGTTTCAGGACGAGCAGTACTTC	CASSYATRATGFQDEQYF	TRBJ2-7	TRBV6-5	-	-
TGTGCCAGCAGAAAAGGACAGGATCTGTATAGCAATCAGCCCCAGCATTTT	CASRKGQDLYSNQPQHF	TRBJ1-5	TRBV6-1	-	TRBD1
TGTGCCAGCAGCCCTCGTTTGGGCTCTGGAAACACCATATATTTT	CASSPRLGSGNTIYF	TRBJ1-3	TRBV7-2	-	-
TGTGCCAGCAGCGCTAGGGGACTGTCCTACAATGAGCAGTTCTTC	CASSARGLSYNEQFF	TRBJ2-1	TRBV7-9	-	-
TGTGCCAGCCGGGAAGCTTTCTTT	CASREAFF	TRBJ1-1	TRBV7-2	-	-
TGTGCCAGCAGCCACGCTGGGGACTCCTACGAGCAGTACTTC	CASSHAGDSYEQYF	TRBJ2-7	TRBV7-2	-	-
TGTGCCACCAGCAGAGACAGGGCAGGGGCTGAAAAACTGTTTTTT	CATSRDRAGAEKLFF	TRBJ1-4	TRBV15	few	-
TGTGCCACCAGCAGAGACAGGGGAGATGAAAAACTGTTTTTT	CATSRDRGDEKLFF	TRBJ1-4	TRBV15	-	-
TGTGCCAGCAGCCGAGGACAGGGGGGCACCGGGGAGCTGTTTTTT	CASSRGQGGTGELFF	TRBJ2-2	TRBV7-3	-	TRBD1
TGCGCCGGCAGCTATGATTCGGGAAGGGACGGCTACACCTTC	CAGSYDSGRDGYTF	TRBJ1-2	TRBV4-3	-	-
TGTGCCTCCAGACAGTCTGCTAATGAAAAACTGTTTTTT	CASRQSANEKLFF	TRBJ1-4	TRBV30	few	-
TGTGCCAGCAGCCCCAGCCTCACACCCTCTGGGGCCAACGTCCTGACTTTC	CASSPSLTPSGANVLTF	TRBJ2-6	TRBV7-9	once	-
TGTGCCAGCAGTTACGGTGGGACAGGGGCGGCCTACGAGCAGTACTTC	CASSYGGTGAAYEQYF	TRBJ2-7	TRBV6-5	-	TRBD1
TGTGCCAGCAGGTCCGGGACAGCCTACGAGCAGTACTTC	CASRSGTAYEQYF	TRBJ2-7	TRBV28	many	TRBD1
TGCAGTGCTAGAGATGGCAGTCCCTACGAGCAGTACTTC	CSARDGSPYEQYF	TRBJ2-7	TRBV20-1	many	-
TGTGCCAGCAGCTTAAGGAACCGGGAAGAGCAGTACTTC	CASSLRNREEQYF	TRBJ2-7	TRBV5-6	-	-
TGTGCCAGCAGTCCGGATAAACAAGAGACCCAGTACTTC	CASSPDKQETQYF	TRBJ2-5	TRBV27	few	-
TGCGCCACCTTACTAGCGGGAGAAGAGACCCAGTACTTC	CATLLAGEETQYF	TRBJ2-5	TRBV10-2	few	TRBD2
TGTGCCAGCAGCTTAAATCCAGCGGTCCGAAAAGGAAACGAGCAGTACTTC	CASSLNPAVRKGNEQYF	TRBJ2-7	TRBV7-3	many	-
TGCAGCGTTGTGGTCGGGGGAGGGGAGACCCAGTACTTC	CSVVVGGGETQYF	TRBJ2-5	TRBV29-1	once	TRBD2
TGTGCCAGCAGCTTATACAGCGGGATGGGCCACGAGCAGTACTTC	CASSLYSGMGHEQYF	TRBJ2-7	TRBV13	many	TRBD2
TGTGCCATCAGTGAGTCCTTGACAGAGAACTATGGCTACACCTTC	CAISESLTENYGYTF	TRBJ1-2	TRBV10-3	few	-
TGTGCCAGCAGAAGAACGGGACAGGGGGGTAACTATGGCTACACCTTC	CASRRTGQGGNYGYTF	TRBJ1-2	TRBV25-1	few	TRBD1
TGCAGTGCCCCCGCGGGGACAGGGGATGGAGAGCAGTACTTC	CSAPAGTGDGEQYF	TRBJ2-7	TRBV20-1	few	TRBD1
TGTGCCAGCAGCTTAGCTGCGGGGGCGACCTACAATGAGCAGTTCTTC	CASSLAAGATYNEQFF	TRBJ2-1	TRBV7-9	-	-
TGCAGTGCTAGGGTGGACCAGAAGGGGATCTACGAGCAGTACTTC	CSARVDQKGIYEQYF	TRBJ2-7	TRBV20-1	-	-
TGTGCCTGGACCTTGAGCAGGGACTATGGCTACACCTTC	CAWTLSRDYGYTF	TRBJ1-2	TRBV30	many	-
TGCAGTGCCCCAGGAACGGCGGACTCCTACGAGCAGTACTTC	CSAPGTADSYEQYF	TRBJ2-7	TRBV20-1	few	-
TGTGCCAGCAGCCACACCAGTTTCCCCGGGGAGCTGTTTTTT	CASSHTSFPGELFF	TRBJ2-2	TRBV11-2	-	-
TGCGCCAGCAGCTTGGGTTATGGATCCCAAGACTACGAGCAGTACTTC	CASSLGYGSQDYEQYF	TRBJ2-7	TRBV5-1	-	-
TGTGCCAGCATCGGCGGGGATTCCTACGAGCAGTACTTC	CASIGGDSYEQYF	TRBJ2-7	TRBV6-2/TRBV6-3	few	-
TGCAGCGTCCGGGACATAGGGGGAGAGACCCAGTACTTC	CSVRDIGGETQYF	TRBJ2-5	TRBV29-1	many	-
TGTGCCAGCAGCTTAACCCCACTAGCGGGAGTGTCCTACGAGCAGTACTTC	CASSLTPLAGVSYEQYF	TRBJ2-7	TRBV7-3	-	TRBD2
TGTGCCACCAGCAGAGATCGGGGCGCGGAGCGTACTAACTATGGCTACACCTTC	CATSRDRGAERTNYGYTF	TRBJ1-2	TRBV15	-	-